This TCR beta chain was captured in a study of shared clonotypes between healthy human individuals (dated by TCRdb to 2018 to 2021). About the study as a whole: The cohort comprised a couple of women and a few men aged 18 to 49 years. To estimate repertoire size and how much clonotypes are shared between individuals, the study performed deep sequencing of blood TCR repertoires from roughly five healthy adults. To increase sequencing depth and limit assay-specific biases, TCR repertoire library preparation and sequencing were carried out by different laboratories using diverse techniques. Between about 0.94 and 8.9 billion PBMCs per donor were obtained by leukapheresis. Points the paper makes about the study in general: Because the study included a small number of donors, the genetic and exposure-history diversity represented was limited. Pairwise subsampling led to the expectation that sequencing depth would affect the degree of clonotype sharing among donors. Sampling was restricted to blood, and TCR repertoires in tissues likely differ from the TCR repertoires found in blood.

A note on this clone: Its antigen remains undetermined. There are no base qualities to consult, and no much larger clone falls within one base.

TCR CDR3 regions were amplified from genomic DNA by multiplex PCR using the deep immunoSEQ assay. Extracted genomic DNA from each cell subset was spread evenly across all wells of several immunoSEQ 96-well plates, with each plate serving as a replicate. For unsorted PBMC, each replicate PCR was loaded with approximately 320 ng genomic DNA, equivalent to tens of thousands of T cell genomes. Ten immunoSEQ deep assay plates were used to sequence the unsorted PBMC genomic DNA. The purified libraries were quantified using a Qubit 3.0 fluorometer, sized with a Bioanalyzer 2100, and then quantified again using the KAPA Library Quantification kit. Every immunoSEQ 96-well plate was sequenced on a separate single-read 150-cycle Illumina NextSeq 550 flow cell. The paper's data handling went like this. Because the immunoSEQ output included only junctional sequences and no quality scores, the filtering could not be the same as the filtering used for full-length reads. Sequences were annotated with PyIR, a Python wrapper for IgBLAST v1.9, using IMGT germline references to assign V/J genes and CDR3. Reads were filtered out if the reads had weak V/J assignments (E-value above 1e-6), no CDR3, stop codons, out-of-frame junctions, or ambiguous translated residues. V3J clonotypes were defined as sequences sharing an identical inferred V gene, J gene, and CDR3 amino acid sequence. The percentage overlap between two repertoires was calculated by dividing the number of shared unique clonotypes by the size of the smaller repertoire. Richness of each repertoire was evaluated using RTK rarefaction, the Chao1 estimator, and Recon v2.1 estimates of unobserved clonotypes. Imported from immuneACCESS, the table was reduced by TCRdb to in-frame sequences with V and J called. These copies leave out some clones; in studies compared against another copy, an unresolved V gene accounts for under half, and the cause of the remainder is not known. That table supplies the V and J calls and clone size; D and trimming were determined from the DNA. For this sample the table gives about half a million clones, of which about 78% were detected only once. About 12% of the sample is held by the ten biggest clonotypes.

Donors were healthy HIV-negative adults with no recently reported acute infections or vaccinations. Every donor was a Caucasian adult residing in Nashville, Tennessee, USA. For unsorted samples, some 100 million PBMCs were counted and genomic DNA was extracted with the QIAamp DNA Blood Mini kit. Blood was collected by leukapheresis, and PBMCs were isolated by Ficoll-Histopaque density gradient centrifugation and then cryopreserved in liquid nitrogen vapor phase. Reading the germline V gene gives CDR1 SGHDT and CDR2 YYEEEE. V loses 6 bases, J loses 2 bases, and the germline ends lie 11 bases apart. From the cysteine up to the phenylalanine, the CDR3 has a length of 13 residues. The only DNA kept is the CDR3, 39 bases in frame from the first base.

The clonotype originates from a woman in her thirties or forties in good health. Some clones in this sample may be carry-over from other donors' samples. The V gene is TRBV5-6 and the J gene is TRBJ1-1; the D gene is possibly TRBD1, with 6 bases matching. Sequencing input: PBMCs. The nucleotide sequence reads TGTGCCAGCACCCGACAGGCTAACACTGAAGCTTTCTTT. Its amino acids are CASTRQANTEAFF.